This T cell receptor beta chain was sequenced for a study of spatial heterogeneity in lung cancer. Broader study findings: Expanded alpha and beta TCR counts within tumors tracked tumor mutation counts.

One entry per CDR3 protein, called by TCRdb with MiXCR from the 5' RACE reads. The sample lists roughly 17,000 distinct CDR3 sequences; 6% to 7% were seen once. This clonotype was observed at least ten times. Its antigen is as yet unknown. Time point: sample taken at primary tumor resection. V lost 4 bases and J lost 4; bases outside the gene matches: 1. CDR1 is LGHDT, CDR2 YNNKEL, per germline (reference sequence). The CDR3 loop spans 13 amino acids. The sequence was obtained from a male donor with early-stage non-small cell lung cancer. The genes are TRBV3-1 and TRBJ1-2, with 9 bases fitting TRBD1. Sequenced material: lung tumor tissue, taken at surgery. CDR3 loop: CASSPTGGYGYTF. CDR3 nucleotide sequence: TGTGCCAGCAGCCCGACAGGGGGCTATGGCTACACCTTC. The full variable domain, completed using reference TRBV3-1 and TRBJ1-2, is DTAVSQTPKYLVTQMGNDKSIKCEQNLGHDTMYWYKQDSKKFLKIMFSYNNKELIINETVPNRFSPKSPDKAHLNLHINSLELGDSAVYFCASSPTGGYGYTFGSGTRLTVV.